The clone carrying this T cell receptor (beta chain) was counted only a few times. This record belongs to a study of T-cell memory formation after mild COVID-19. V was trimmed by 4 bases and J by 9 bases, leaving 14 bases between them. The length of the CDR3 is 14 residues. Germline V gene data show CDR1 as KGHDR and CDR2 as SFDVKD. Via MiXCR, TCRdb re-called the 5' RACE reads, giving one row per CDR3 protein. The data show 180,000 or so distinct CDR3 sequences, with 11% seen just once and roughly 3.8% held by the top ten. The TCR comes from a man aged 18 to 30 who had mild COVID-19 (a few samples of this study predate the infection). Cell type and time point are not known. The sequencing input was PBMCs or a T cell subset sorted from them (not recorded which). This chain connects TRBV24-1 to TRBJ2-2; D not certain. In nucleotides, the CDR3 is TGTGCCACCAGTGACGCAACCAGACCCTGGGAGCTGTTTTTT. Residues: CATSDATRPWELFF.